This T cell receptor beta chain is drawn from a study of blood T cells in healthy people across ages. The study, taken as a whole, reports: Since the PBMCs were unsorted, naive and antigen-experienced cells could not be conclusively compared. Fewer expanded clones and more diversity marked long-lived versus aged donors.

The authors ran a second PCR of about 6 to 11 cycles using a sample-barcoded 5' primer and a J-beta primer mix. A tag from a template-switch adaptor with 12 random nucleotides marked each cDNA molecule. TCRdb itself ran the 5' RACE reads through MiXCR, one entry per CDR3 protein. This sample has about 730,000 distinct CDR3 sequences; 35% to 45% occur once, and the top ten carry around a fifth. A note on this clonotype: The target antigen is unknown. A much more abundant neighbour one base away suggests this may be a read error.

The CDR3 runs 12 residues. Deletions cut 3 bases from V and 10 bases from J, with 10 bases between. Looked up from germline, CDR1 is PRHDT and CDR2 is FYEKMQ (reference sequence). This chain links TRBV13 with TRBJ2-1; no clear D gene. The source is a woman aged 55-70 years in good health. Specimen: blood. The CDR3 protein is CASSFTAYEQFF. The DNA of the CDR3 is TGTGCCAGCAGCTTTACAGCTTACGAGCAGTTCTTC.